This TCR beta chain derives from a study of cytomegalovirus exposure and HLA in healthy donors. The CDR3 length is 12 residues. Germline V gene sequence: CDR1 SGHDT, CDR2 YYEEEE. V lost 7 bases, J lost 6 bases, and 12 bases lay in between. In the PCR, 60 Vbeta and 13 Jbeta primers were used. The data were produced by immunoSEQ multiplex PCR, yet TCRdb's version contains in-frame clones alone and is incomplete. The table shows some 180,000 clones, with more than 70% occurring only once. For this clone: Its antigen is unknown.

The study, taken as a whole, reports: Altogether, about 160 TCR beta chains were recorded as cytomegalovirus-associated.

The chain links TRBV5-6 to TRBJ2-3; D remains unclear. The clonotype was recovered from a girl aged 10 to 17 in good health and CMV-seropositive. The sequenced sample was PBMCs. The chain's CDR3 is CASGTSEDTQYF. CDR3 coding DNA: TGTGCCAGCGGCACCTCGGAGGATACGCAGTATTTT. Using reference TRBV5-6 and TRBJ2-3 for the parts outside the CDR3, the full variable domain is DAGVTQSPTHLIKTRGQQVTLRCSPKSGHDTVSWYQQALGQGPQFIFQYYEEEERQRGNFPDRFSGHQFPNYSSELNVNALLLGDSALYLCASGTSEDTQYFGPGTRLTVL.